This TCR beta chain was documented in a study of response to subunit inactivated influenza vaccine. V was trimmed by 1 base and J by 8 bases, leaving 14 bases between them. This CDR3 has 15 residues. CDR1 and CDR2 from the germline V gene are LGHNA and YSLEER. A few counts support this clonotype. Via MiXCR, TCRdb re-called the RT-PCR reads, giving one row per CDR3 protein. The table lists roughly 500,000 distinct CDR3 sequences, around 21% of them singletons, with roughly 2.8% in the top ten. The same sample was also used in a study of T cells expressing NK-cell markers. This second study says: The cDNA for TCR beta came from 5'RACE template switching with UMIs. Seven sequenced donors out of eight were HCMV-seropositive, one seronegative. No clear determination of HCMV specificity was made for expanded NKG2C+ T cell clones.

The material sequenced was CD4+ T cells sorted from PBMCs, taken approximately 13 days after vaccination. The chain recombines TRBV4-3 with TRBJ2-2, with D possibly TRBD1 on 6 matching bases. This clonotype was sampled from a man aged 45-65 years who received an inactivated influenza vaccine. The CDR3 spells CASSQGPPGVGELFF. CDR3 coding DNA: TGCGCCAGCAGCCAAGGTCCACCAGGGGTTGGGGAGCTGTTTTTT.